The 9 T cell receptor beta chains given below trace back to one sample, sequenced in a study of blood T cell repertoires in COVID-19. Profiling relied on immunoSEQ multiplex PCR, and the TCRdb table lists in-frame clones only, not all of them. The sample holds under 250,000 clones, over 75% seen once. Material: PBMCs or T cells enriched from blood (not recorded which). These receptor sequences come from a woman aged 40-49 years who had been exposed to COVID-19.

The chain couples TRBV30 to TRBJ2-1; 9 bases line up with TRBD2. V trimming: 2 bases; J trimming: 7 bases; junction bases outside the gene matches: 6. The CDR3 totals 14 residues. Per germline, CDR1 GTSNPN and CDR2 SVGIG (reference sequence). CDR3 sequence: CAWSLPRGGNEQFF. CDR3 nucleotides: TGTGCCTGGAGTCTGCCGCGGGGGGGGAATGAGCAGTTCTTC.

There are a few counts of this clone. The chain joins TRBV25-1 to TRBJ1-6, with 9 bases identical to TRBD1. CDR1 is MGHDK, CDR2 SYGVNS, per germline. This CDR3 spans 17 amino acids. V was pared by 3 bases and J by 13 bases, with 16 bases of the junction left unmatched. The CDR3 coding sequence is TGTGCCAGCAGTGAGGGATTCGGACAGGGGATTCAAAGCCCCCTCCACTTT. Translation: CASSEGFGQGIQSPLHF.

The chain has TRBV19 and TRBJ1-5; possible D gene TRBD1, 5 bases. This CDR3 is built from 15 residues. Looked up from germline, CDR1 is LNHDA and CDR2 is SQIVND (reference sequence). Deletions cut 4 bases from V and 5 bases from J, with 15 bases between. CDR3 protein: CASSNPFAGYQPQHF. The CDR3 nucleotides read TGTGCCAGTAGTAATCCCTTCGCAGGGTATCAGCCCCAGCATTTT.

The V call is TRBV7-6, the J call TRBJ1-6, with 7 bases matching TRBD1. From germline, CDR1 is SGHVS and CDR2 FNYEAQ. This CDR3 comprises 16 residues. J was trimmed by 7 bases and V by 1 base; bases with no gene match: 7. The CDR3 DNA sequence: TGTGCCAGCAGCTTAGGTGGGACAGCTAGGAATTCACCCCTCCACTTT. Amino acid sequence: CASSLGGTARNSPLHF.

V is TRBV28 and J is TRBJ1-4, with 9 bases aligning to TRBD1. Germline assignment: CDR1 MDHEN and CDR2 SYDVKM. V was clipped by 5 bases and J by 5 bases; unmatched bases: 6. The CDR3 length is 15 residues. The CDR3: CASSPTGTGNEKLFF. CDR3 in DNA: TGTGCCAGCAGTCCAACCGGGACAGGGAATGAAAAACTGTTTTTT.

The CDR3 DNA follows: TGTGCCAGCAGCCCGCGGGCAAGCTCCTATAATTCACCCCTCCACTTT. It yields the protein CASSPRASSYNSPLHF. The gene calls are TRBV3-1 (or the pseudogene TRBV3-2) and TRBJ1-6; D is uncertain. Between the trimmed V and J ends, which lost 4 bases and 0 bases, there was a span of 10 bases. The CDR3 runs to 16 residues. Per germline, CDR1 LGHDT and CDR2 YNNKEL (reference sequence).

This clone was counted a few times. This chain links TRBV7-9 with TRBJ2-5, with D tentatively TRBD2 (7 bases). Deletions cut 4 bases from V and 3 bases from J, with 15 bases between. The CDR3 is 15 residues long. Germline V gene data show CDR1 as SEHNR and CDR2 as FQNEAQ (reference sequence). CDR3 in DNA: TGTGCCAGCAGCTCGATTGGGGGGGACAAAGAGACCCAGTACTTC. Translating gives CASSSIGGDKETQYF.

The chain is built from TRBV2 and TRBJ1-1; 7 bases are shared with TRBD1. V shed 7 bases, J shed 2 bases, and the junction held 10 bases outside the gene matches. There are 15 residues in the CDR3. Per germline, CDR1 SNHLY and CDR2 FYNNEI. The CDR3 region has the DNA TGTGCCAGCAAGGAACAGGGGAGGTTTAACACTGAAGCTTTCTTT. Translating it yields CASKEQGRFNTEAFF.

The J gene is TRBJ2-7, the V gene TRBV19; the match to TRBD1 covers 8 bases. The junction had 2 bases not matched to a gene; V was cut back by 1 base and J by 0 bases. The CDR3 is 15 residues long. CDR1 and CDR2 (germline): LNHDA, SQIVND (reference sequence). The CDR3, as DNA: TGTGCCAGTAGTATAGGGCAGGGGGCCTCCTACGAGCAGTACGTC. Translation: CASSIGQGASYEQYV.